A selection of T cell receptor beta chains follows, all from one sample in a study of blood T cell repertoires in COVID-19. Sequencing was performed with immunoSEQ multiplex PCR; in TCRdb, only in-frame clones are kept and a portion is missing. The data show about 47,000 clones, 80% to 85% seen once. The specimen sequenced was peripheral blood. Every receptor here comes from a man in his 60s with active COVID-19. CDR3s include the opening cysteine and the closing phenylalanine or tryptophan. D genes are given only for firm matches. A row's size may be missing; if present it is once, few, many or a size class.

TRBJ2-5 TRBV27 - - TGTGCCAGCAGCCCTCTTACTAGCCTCCAAGAGACCCAGTACTTC CASSPLTSLQETQYF
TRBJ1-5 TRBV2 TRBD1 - TGTGCCAGCGGCGGGACAGGCAATCAGCCCCAGCATTTT CASGGTGNQPQHF
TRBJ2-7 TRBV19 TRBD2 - TGTGCCAGTAGTTCGACTAGCTCGGGCTCCTACGAGCAGTACTTC CASSSTSSGSYEQYF
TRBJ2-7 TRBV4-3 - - TGCGCCAGCAGCCAAGATAGGGGACAATCCTACGAGCAGTACTTC CASSQDRGQSYEQYF
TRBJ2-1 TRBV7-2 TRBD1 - TGTGCCAGCAGCCTCCGCCTAGGGGGCAGGGTCGGAAACAATGAGCAGTTCTTC CASSLRLGGRVGNNEQFF
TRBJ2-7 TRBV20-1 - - TGCAGTGCGGCCTCTGGCCACGAGCAGTACTTC CSAASGHEQYF
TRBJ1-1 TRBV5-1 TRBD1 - TGCGCCAGCAGCGTGCAGGGGGCGGGAACTGAAGCTTTCTTT CASSVQGAGTEAFF
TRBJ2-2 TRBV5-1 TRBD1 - TGCGCCAGCAGCCCAAGGACAGGGGATATCACCGGGGAGCTGTTTTTT CASSPRTGDITGELFF
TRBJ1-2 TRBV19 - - TGTGCCTCCCGGTATGGCTACACCTTC CASRYGYTF
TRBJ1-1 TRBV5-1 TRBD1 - TGCGCCAGCAGCTTGGGGACAGGGGGCACTGAAGCTTTCTTT CASSLGTGGTEAFF
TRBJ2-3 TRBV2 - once TGTGCCAGCAAGAATGGGAACCCCTTATGGGGAGGCGATACGCAGTATTTT CASKNGNPLWGGDTQYF
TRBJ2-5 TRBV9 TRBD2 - TGTGCCAGCAGCCAAAATAGCGGGGTTCAAGAGACCCAGTACTTC CASSQNSGVQETQYF
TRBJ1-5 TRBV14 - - TGTGCCAGCAGCCAAGGGCGGTTTCCTGATCAGCCCCAGCATTTT CASSQGRFPDQPQHF
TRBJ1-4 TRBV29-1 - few TGCAGCGTCACCTTTCCGGGACTCGGGAATGAAAAACTGTTTTTT CSVTFPGLGNEKLFF
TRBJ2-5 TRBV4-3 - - TGCGCCAGCAGCCAAGATCCCGGGGGAGGGGGGGCCCAAGAGACCCAGTACTTC CASSQDPGGGGAQETQYF
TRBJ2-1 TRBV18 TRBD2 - TGTGCCAGCTCACCACCGACTAGCGGGAGCTCCTACAATGAGCAGTTCTTC CASSPPTSGSSYNEQFF